What follows are 23 T cell receptor beta chains derived from one specimen sequenced in a study of cytotoxic CD8 clonotypes in ibrutinib-treated CLL. Using immunoSEQ multiplex PCR, the repertoire was profiled, and TCRdb retains in-frame clones only, with some absent. The sample holds 110,000 to 150,000 clones; approximately 80% are singletons and the top ten take 28%. This specimen was PBMCs, taken after 12 months of ibrutinib treatment. The receptors shown here come from a human donor with chronic lymphocytic leukemia.

The rearrangement joins TRBV4-1 to TRBJ2-4, with 15 bases aligning to TRBD2. J was trimmed by 2 bases and V by 3 bases; bases with no gene match: 11. The V gene's germline CDR1 is MGHRA and CDR2 YSYEKL. The CDR3 has 20 residues. CDR3 loop: CASSHLGLAGGTTTKNIQYF. CDR3 in DNA: TGCGCCAGCAGCCACCTCGGACTAGCGGGAGGGACTACGACCAAAAACATTCAGTACTTC.

V is TRBV28 and J is TRBJ1-2, with D perhaps matching TRBD1 (5 bases). CDR3 length: 12 amino acids. Germline lookup yields CDR1 MDHEN and CDR2 SYDVKM. Trimming took off 9 bases at V and 3 bases at J, with 11 bases between the two ends. The CDR3 region is CASRGGDYGYTF. CDR3 nucleotide sequence: TGTGCCAGTCGGGGGGGTGACTATGGCTACACCTTC.

This clone is judged medium-sized (0.01 to 0.1%). The chain recombines TRBV4-2 with TRBJ2-7, with 9 bases aligning to TRBD1. CDR3 size: 15 residues. The J segment lost 4 bases and the V segment lost 1 base, leaving 5 bases of the junction unmatched. The V gene's germline CDR1 is LGHNA and CDR2 YNFKEQ. CDR3 sequence (DNA): TGTGCCAGCAGCCAAGGTACCGGGACAGGGTACGAGCAGTACTTC. Translation gives CASSQGTGTGYEQYF.

This clone was counted between two and nine times. The chain couples TRBV16 to TRBJ2-2; D gene unclear. CDR1 KGHSY and CDR2 FQNENV come from the germline V gene. This CDR3 is 13 amino acids long. V shed 1 base and J shed 6 bases, with 6 bases lying between them. CDR3 residues: CASSQFHAGELFF. CDR3 bases: TGTGCCAGCAGCCAATTCCATGCCGGGGAGCTGTTTTTT.

The chain uses TRBV6-6 and TRBJ2-7; D is tentatively TRBD1 or TRBD2 (7 bases each). From germline, CDR1 is MNHNY and CDR2 SVGAGI (reference sequence). V was shortened by 6 bases and J by 2 bases, with 20 bases between the two germline ends. The CDR3 has 16 amino acids. CDR3 loop: CASRRRGGNRAYEQYF. In DNA form, the CDR3 reads TGTGCCAGCAGGCGCAGGGGGGGGAACAGGGCCTACGAGCAGTACTTC.

This chain joins TRBV7-9 and TRBJ2-1, with 9 bases identical to TRBD2. The CDR3 is 17 amino acids. Unmatched junction bases numbered 8, after V lost 3 bases and J lost 2 bases. The germline gives CDR1 SEHNR, CDR2 FQNEAQ (reference sequence). CDR3 residues: CASSLREGRNAYNEQFF. As DNA, the CDR3 is TGTGCCAGCAGCTTGCGGGAGGGCCGAAACGCCTACAATGAGCAGTTCTTC.

This clone was recorded a few times. CDR3 bases: TGTGCCAGTCCTCAGGTTCCAAATTCACCCCTCCACTTT. Translated, it gives CASPQVPNSPLHF. The chain links TRBV19 to TRBJ1-6; D call uncertain. Germline-derived CDR1 and CDR2 are LNHDA and SQIVND (reference sequence). The CDR3 extends over 13 amino acids. The V gene lost 8 bases and the J gene lost 7 bases, with 12 bases spanning the gap.

The CDR3 loop is CAWSGGETTDTQYF. CDR3 nucleotide sequence: TGTGCCTGGAGTGGAGGGGAAACTACAGATACGCAGTATTTT. The chain employs TRBV30 and TRBJ2-3; D is possibly TRBD1 or TRBD2 (5 bases each). The V gene's germline CDR1 is GTSNPN and CDR2 SVGIG (reference sequence). The V gene lost 1 base and the J gene lost 3 bases, with 11 bases spanning the gap. CDR3 length equals 14 residues.

This chain links TRBV27 with TRBJ2-1; 7 bases are a match to TRBD1. CDR3 length: 15 residues. CDR1 is MNHEY, CDR2 SMNVEV, per germline (reference sequence). The trim removed 3 bases at V and 7 bases at J, leaving 9 bases unmatched. For the CDR3, the DNA is TGTGCCAGCAGTTTTGGCCAGGGGGTATGGAATGAGCAGTTCTTC. Protein sequence: CASSFGQGVWNEQFF.

The rearrangement joins TRBV5-8 to TRBJ2-5; 11 bases line up with TRBD2. CDR1 SGHTS and CDR2 YDEGEE come from the germline V gene. The CDR3 length is 16 residues. The trim removed 4 bases at V and 1 base at J, leaving 6 bases unmatched. The CDR3 sequence: CASSVAGLAAQETQYF. As DNA, the CDR3 is TGTGCCAGCAGCGTAGCGGGACTAGCGGCCCAAGAGACCCAGTACTTC. Variable domain in full (rest from reference TRBV5-8 and TRBJ2-5): EAGVTQSPTHLIKTRGQQATLRCSPISGHTSVYWYQQALGLGLQFLLWYDEGEERNRGNFPPRFSGRQFPNYSSELNVNALELEDSALYLCASSVAGLAAQETQYFGPGTRLLVL.

The CDR3 here is CASSLAPTDTQYF. DNA for the CDR3: TGCGCCAGCAGCTTGGCCCCCACAGATACGCAGTATTTT. This chain links TRBV5-1 with TRBJ2-3; unclear D gene. The CDR3 spans 13 residues. Between the trimmed V and J ends, which lost 0 bases and 2 bases, there was a span of 4 bases. From germline, CDR1 is SGHRS and CDR2 YFSETQ.

This chain uses TRBV28 with TRBJ1-5, with D unresolved. Germline V gene sequence: CDR1 MDHEN, CDR2 SYDVKM. The CDR3 is 15 amino acids. Trimming cost V 6 bases and J 0 bases, with 12 bases left between them. DNA of the CDR3: TGTGCCAGCAGGGCTACTAAGTATAGCAATCAGCCCCAGCATTTT. This encodes CASRATKYSNQPQHF.

This clone was detected only once. CDR3 loop: CASSLTGVSMNTEAFF. CDR3 nucleotide sequence: TGTGCCAGCAGCCTAACAGGGGTGTCGATGAACACTGAAGCTTTCTTT. J is TRBJ1-1 and V is TRBV7-2; TRBD1 matches 7 bases. V dropped 5 bases and J dropped 0; count of bases not matched to a gene: 9. The CDR3 extends over 16 amino acids. Germline CDR1 SGHTA, CDR2 FQGNSA.

This clone has just one count. J is TRBJ2-7 and V is TRBV7-2, with TRBD2 identical over 8 bases. CDR1 and CDR2 (germline): SGHTA, FQGNSA. Losses at the gene ends were 8 bases for V and 4 bases for J; bases not matched to a gene: 7. CDR3 length: 13 residues. The CDR3 is CASHSGNGYEQYF. CDR3 DNA: TGTGCCAGCCATAGCGGGAACGGGTACGAGCAGTACTTC. The complete variable domain, with remaining parts taken from reference TRBV7-2 and TRBJ2-7, reads GAGVSQSPSNKVTEKGKDVELRCDPISGHTALYWYRQSLGQGLEFLIYFQGNSAPDKSGLPSDRFSAERTGGSVSTLTIQRTQQEDSAVYLCASHSGNGYEQYFGPGTRLTVT.

The chain recombines TRBV13 with TRBJ1-6; 7 nucleotides agree with TRBD1. There are 14 residues in the CDR3. V lost 5 bases to trimming and J lost 9 bases; unmatched junction nucleotides: 7. Germline V gene data show CDR1 as PRHDT and CDR2 as FYEKMQ (reference sequence). CDR3 nucleotide sequence: TGTGCCAGCAGCGCGACAGGGAGTTCTTCACCCCTCCACTTT. Protein product: CASSATGSSSPLHF.

CDR3: CASRFPDIQGGIPYNEQFF. Written as DNA, the CDR3 is TGCGCCAGCAGGTTCCCCGATATACAGGGAGGTATCCCCTACAATGAGCAGTTCTTC. The rearrangement joins TRBV10-1 to TRBJ2-1; TRBD1 or TRBD2 may be the D gene (6 bases each). The CDR3 is made up of 19 amino acids. Germline lookup yields CDR1 WNHNN and CDR2 SYGVQD (reference sequence). The V gene lost 6 bases and the J gene lost 2 bases, with 26 bases spanning the gap.

This chain uses TRBV5-4 with TRBJ1-4; D is ambiguous. In germline, CDR1 is SGHNT, CDR2 YYREEE (reference sequence). The CDR3 is 15 residues long. Trimming removed 0 bases from V and 0 bases from J, with 6 bases in between. CDR3 residues: CASSLAAATNEKLFF. The CDR3 nucleotides read TGTGCCAGCAGCTTGGCGGCAGCAACTAATGAAAAACTGTTTTTT.

The genes are TRBV7-9 and TRBJ2-1; no reliable D call. CDR1 is SEHNR, CDR2 FQNEAQ, per germline (reference sequence). The CDR3 is made up of 13 amino acids. Trimming pared 5 bases from V and 8 bases from J, leaving 13 bases between. CDR3 residues: CASSPPLSDEQFF. The CDR3 DNA follows: TGTGCCAGCAGCCCCCCGCTTTCTGATGAGCAGTTCTTC.

The chain is built from TRBV6-1 and TRBJ1-5, with D perhaps matching TRBD1 (6 bases). Germline-derived CDR1 and CDR2 are MNHNS and SASEGT. The CDR3 has 13 amino acids. The V gene lost 5 bases and the J gene lost 7 bases, with 12 bases spanning the gap. CDR3 protein: CASSPRTAQPQHF. CDR3 sequence (DNA): TGTGCCAGCAGTCCTCGGACAGCCCAGCCCCAGCATTTT.

The genes are TRBV9 and TRBJ2-7, with 10 bases aligning to TRBD1. This CDR3 has 14 residues. Germline V gives CDR1 SGDLS, CDR2 YYNGEE. Trimming removed 3 bases from V and 6 bases from J; junction bases left unmatched: 6. The CDR3 region is CASSAAGTGVEQYF. DNA for the CDR3: TGTGCCAGCAGCGCCGCGGGGACAGGGGTCGAGCAGTACTTC. The variable domain in full, with the rest retrieved from reference TRBV9 and TRBJ2-7, is DSGVTQTPKHLITATGQRVTLRCSPRSGDLSVYWYQQSLDQGLQFLIQYYNGEERAKGNILERFSAQQFPDLHSELNLSSLELGDSALYFCASSAAGTGVEQYFGPGTRLTVT.

The sample holds one count of this clone. The chain joins TRBV7-3 to TRBJ2-3; no clear D. V was shortened by 3 bases and J by 3 bases, with 13 bases between the two germline ends. The CDR3 loop spans 15 amino acids. From germline, CDR1 is SGHTA and CDR2 FQGTGA. CDR3 region: CASSFVGIGTDTQYF. The CDR3 nucleotides read TGTGCCAGCAGCTTCGTAGGAATCGGGACAGATACGCAGTATTTT.

As for this clone: The junction does not match germline at one end; this may be a read error. The chain uses TRBV12-5 and TRBJ1-2; possibly TRBD1 for D (5 bases). Germline CDR1 is LGHNT and CDR2 is FRNRAP. The CDR3 runs 14 residues. CDR3 residues: CASGLGPWSYGYTF. CDR3 DNA sequence: TGTGCTAGTGGCTTGGGACCGTGGTCCTATGGCTACACCTTC.

V usage is TRBV7-9 and J usage is TRBJ2-7; D could derive from TRBD1 or TRBD2 (5 bases each). In germline, CDR1 is SEHNR, CDR2 FQNEAQ (reference sequence). The CDR3 loop spans 12 amino acids. V lost 8 bases and J 7 bases, leaving 15 bases between the germline ends. The CDR3 loop reads CASRGRSWEQYF. The DNA of the CDR3 is TGTGCCAGCCGGGGACGCTCCTGGGAGCAGTACTTC.